The rows below give T cell receptor beta chains drawn from one sample of a study of blood T cell repertoires in COVID-19. Measured with immunoSEQ multiplex PCR; TCRdb has only the in-frame clones, and not every one. The repertoire includes roughly 250,000 clones, roughly nine tenths of them detected once, and 3% sits in the top ten. Sequencing was done on a sample of PBMCs or T cells enriched from blood (not recorded which). The receptor source for this set is a woman in her fifties or sixties who had recovered from COVID-19. Each CDR3 is given with its conserved first and last residue. The D gene is left open where the match is weak. Size values are once, few and many counts, or a class for expanded clones, and some rows have none.

V,size,D,J,DNA,CDR3
TRBV5-1,.,TRBD2,TRBJ2-1,TGCGCCAGCAGCCTGTGGGGACTAGCGGGATACAATGAGCAGTTCTTC,CASSLWGLAGYNEQFF
TRBV18,.,.,TRBJ2-6,TGTGCCAGCTCACAAGGGACTTCGGTAGGGGCCAACGTCCTGACTTTC,CASSQGTSVGANVLTF
TRBV7-2,.,TRBD2,TRBJ2-2,TGTGCCAGCAGCTTAGGGGGACTAGCGGCCGGGGAGCTGTTTTTT,CASSLGGLAAGELFF
TRBV18,.,TRBD2,TRBJ2-7,TGTGCCAGCCGACCGACTAGCGGGATTATCGAGCAGTACTTC,CASRPTSGIIEQYF
TRBV28,.,.,TRBJ2-1,TGTGCCAGCATCTCGCGAAAAAGCTCCTACAATGAGCAGTTCTTC,CASISRKSSYNEQFF
TRBV7-2,.,TRBD1,TRBJ1-2,TGTGCCAGCAGCTCCCCGGGGACAGGGAACTATGGCTACACCTTC,CASSSPGTGNYGYTF
TRBV28,.,TRBD2,TRBJ2-3,TGTGCCAGCAGTTTAGGGCGGGAGGTAAGCACAGATACGCAGTATTTT,CASSLGREVSTDTQYF
TRBV6-1,.,TRBD1,TRBJ2-7,TGTGCCAGCAGTGAAGGAGGACAGGGCTCCTACGAGCAGTACTTC,CASSEGGQGSYEQYF
TRBV9,.,TRBD1,TRBJ1-2,TGTGCCAGCAGCGTGACGGGACAGGGGGCAGGTGGCTACACCTTC,CASSVTGQGAGGYTF
TRBV15,.,TRBD1,TRBJ1-1,TGTGCCACCAGCAGACCGGGACAGGGTTGGAACACTGAAGCTTTCTTT,CATSRPGQGWNTEAFF
TRBV30,once,.,TRBJ1-4,TGTGCCGGCGGGGGGACTAATGAAAAACTGTTTTTT,CAGGGTNEKLFF
TRBV9,.,TRBD1,TRBJ1-2,TGTGCCAGCAGCAGGGACAGGGGGATCTATGGCTACACCTTC,CASSRDRGIYGYTF
TRBV28,.,.,TRBJ1-2,TGTGCCAGCAGTTCGCCCCGCCGCAGTGGCTACACCTTC,CASSSPRRSGYTF
TRBV28,.,.,TRBJ2-7,TGTGCCAGCAGTTCCCCGGGGGAGCAGTACTTC,CASSSPGEQYF
TRBV6-5,.,.,TRBJ1-1,TGTGCCAGCACCCCCCGGGGGTCGAACACTGAAGCTTTCTTT,CASTPRGSNTEAFF
TRBV29-1,.,TRBD1,TRBJ2-3,TGCAGCGTTCACGACAGGGGGAGACAGTATTTT,CSVHDRGRQYF
TRBV5-1,once,TRBD2,TRBJ2-3,TGCGCCAGCAGCTTTAGCGGGGGGAACACAGATACGCAGTATTTT,CASSFSGGNTDTQYF
TRBV7-9,.,TRBD1,TRBJ1-3,TGTGCCAGCAGCTTCGGGACAGGGGGCAGGGGAAACACCATATATTTT,CASSFGTGGRGNTIYF
TRBV7-2,.,.,TRBJ1-4,TGTGCCAGCAGCTTATACGGTTCAAATGAAAAACTGTTTTTT,CASSLYGSNEKLFF
TRBV5-4,once,.,TRBJ2-3,TGTGCCAGCAGCTCGAGACTAGGAGGTGACGCAGATACGCAGTATTTT,CASSSRLGGDADTQYF
TRBV28,.,TRBD1,TRBJ1-1,TGTGCCAGCAGCCCACAGGGGAGGAAAACTGAAGCTTTCTTT,CASSPQGRKTEAFF
TRBV9,few,TRBD2,TRBJ2-2,TGTGCCAGCAGCGTAGGTCTAGCGGGCTTCGCGAACACCGGGGAGCTGTTTTTT,CASSVGLAGFANTGELFF
TRBV30,few,TRBD2,TRBJ2-5,TGTGCCTGGAGCGGGGGAGGGTACCAAGAGACCCAGTACTTC,CAWSGGGYQETQYF
TRBV9,.,.,TRBJ1-4,TGTGCCAGCAGCGTAGGATCCGAGAATGAAAAACTGTTTTTT,CASSVGSENEKLFF
TRBV7-2,.,TRBD2,TRBJ2-7,TGTGCCAGCAGCGTCTTTACTAGCGGGACTTACGAGCAGTACTTC,CASSVFTSGTYEQYF
TRBV11-2,few,.,TRBJ2-7,TGTGCCAGCAGCTTAGATCCCCTAGCGACCGAGCAGTACTTC,CASSLDPLATEQYF
TRBV19,once,.,TRBJ2-1,TGTGCCAGTAGTCCTCCCCCGGGTTACAATGAGCAGTTCTTC,CASSPPPGYNEQFF
TRBV2,.,TRBD1,TRBJ1-4,TGTGCCAGCAGCGTGGACAGGTATAATGAAAAACTGTTTTTT,CASSVDRYNEKLFF
TRBV6-4,.,TRBD1,TRBJ2-1,TGTGCCAGCAGTGAAGGGACAGGGGTCAATGAGCAGTTCTTC,CASSEGTGVNEQFF
TRBV6-5,.,.,TRBJ1-5,TGTGCCAGCAGTCTCGGCCCAGGCGACAATCAGCCCCAGCATTTT,CASSLGPGDNQPQHF
TRBV6-2/TRBV6-3,.,TRBD1,TRBJ1-1,TGTGCCAGCAGCAACGACAGGGGGCAAGCTTTCTTT,CASSNDRGQAFF
TRBV7-2,.,.,TRBJ1-3,TGTGCCAGCAGCAAAGCCTCAAGGGGTCAGACGTCCTCTGGAAACACCATATATTTT,CASSKASRGQTSSGNTIYF
TRBV28,.,.,TRBJ1-5,TGTGCCAGCAGTTTATTAGCGGCGGGGCAGCCCCAGCATTTT,CASSLLAAGQPQHF
TRBV18,.,.,TRBJ2-7,TGTGCCAGCTCACCCCCAACAGGGCGCGGTCTCGAGCAGTACTTC,CASSPPTGRGLEQYF
TRBV7-2,.,.,TRBJ1-1,TGTGCCAGCAGCTTAGAGACAACCCGAAACACTGAAGCTTTCTTT,CASSLETTRNTEAFF
TRBV4-3,few,TRBD1,TRBJ1-1,TGCGCCAGCAGCCAACAGACAGGGGACACTGAAGCTTTCTTT,CASSQQTGDTEAFF
TRBV5-8,.,.,TRBJ1-4,TGTGCCAGCAGCTGGCGGCCTAATGAAAAACTGTTTTTT,CASSWRPNEKLFF
TRBV7-8,.,.,TRBJ1-6,TGTGCCAGCAGCTTAGTAGCCGGCCAGGGTTCACCCCTCCACTTT,CASSLVAGQGSPLHF
TRBV15,.,.,TRBJ1-5,TGTGCCACCAGCAGGGGAGATCAGGGGTATGGGCAGCCCCAGCATTTT,CATSRGDQGYGQPQHF
TRBV28,.,TRBD2,TRBJ2-1,TGTGCCAGCAGTTCCGTAGCGGGAAGCTCCTACAATGAGCAGTTCTTC,CASSSVAGSSYNEQFF
TRBV10-3,.,TRBD1,TRBJ2-7,TGTGCCATCAGTGAGTCGAAGACAGGGGGCTACGAGCAGTACTTC,CAISESKTGGYEQYF
TRBV28,.,TRBD1,TRBJ1-1,TGTGCCAGCAGTTCACAGGGGGCGCACACTGAAGCTTTCTTT,CASSSQGAHTEAFF
TRBV21-1,.,.,TRBJ2-5,TGTGCCAGCAGCAAACCAGCGGGAGATGGAGTGACCCAGTACTTC,CASSKPAGDGVTQYF
TRBV2,.,TRBD1,TRBJ1-2,TGTGCCAGCAGGCAAACCGGGACAGGCTATGGCTACACCTTC,CASRQTGTGYGYTF
TRBV6-5,once,.,TRBJ2-1,TGTGCCAGCAGTTACGGGATGGGGCCCTACAATGAGCAGTTCTTC,CASSYGMGPYNEQFF
TRBV7-2,few,.,TRBJ1-4,TGTGCCAGCAGCGCCCGTTATGGAGCTAATGAAAAACTGTTTTTT,CASSARYGANEKLFF
TRBV5-8,.,.,TRBJ2-7,TGTGCCAGCAGCCGCGTCGGTGACGAGCAGTACTTC,CASSRVGDEQYF
TRBV30,.,.,TRBJ2-7,TGTGCCTGGATGGACAGCTACGAGCAGTACTTC,CAWMDSYEQYF
TRBV2,once,TRBD2,TRBJ2-1,TGTGCCAGCAGTGGCCCCCCTAGCGGAACATACAATGAGCAGTTCTTC,CASSGPPSGTYNEQFF
TRBV6-4,.,.,TRBJ2-7,TGTGCCAGCAGTGACGGGCCCGGGGTAAGAGTCTCGGGAGAGCAGTACTTC,CASSDGPGVRVSGEQYF
TRBV11-2,.,.,TRBJ1-2,TGTGCCAGCAGCTTAGGCAATAACAGGGCTCCCTATGGCTACACCTTC,CASSLGNNRAPYGYTF
TRBV5-6,.,.,TRBJ2-7,TGTGCCAGCAGCTTGGATAGGGAGTACGAGCAGTACTTC,CASSLDREYEQYF
TRBV9,.,TRBD1,TRBJ1-1,TGTGCCAGCAGCGTAGATCCAGGGGGGACTGAAGCTTTCTTT,CASSVDPGGTEAFF
TRBV5-1,.,TRBD1,TRBJ1-1,TGCGCCAGCAGCTTGGCGGCAGGGGGTTTAGGAGCTGAAGCTTTCTTT,CASSLAAGGLGAEAFF
TRBV7-9,.,.,TRBJ2-1,TGTGCCAGCAGCTCCAACCCAAGCGGAAACAAAGCCTACAATGAGCAGTTCTTC,CASSSNPSGNKAYNEQFF
TRBV30,.,TRBD1,TRBJ2-7,TGTGCCTGGACTAGACCGGGGACAGGGGGGTACGAGCAGTACTTC,CAWTRPGTGGYEQYF
TRBV21-1,.,.,TRBJ1-5,TGTGCCAGCAGCCTTTCGGGTTGCAATCAGCCCCAGCATTTT,CASSLSGCNQPQHF
TRBV24-1,.,.,TRBJ2-3,TGTGCCACCAGTGGAACAGGGCGTGCAGATACGCAGTATTTT,CATSGTGRADTQYF
TRBV7-8,.,TRBD1,TRBJ1-2,TGTGCCAGCAGCCTCGGGACAGACTATGGCTACACCTTC,CASSLGTDYGYTF
TRBV5-8,.,TRBD2,TRBJ2-1,TGTGCCAGCAGCTTCGGGGGGAACTACAATGAGCAGTTCTTC,CASSFGGNYNEQFF